This TCR beta chain was sequenced during a study of metastatic and nonmetastatic thyroid tumors. TCRdb reanalyzed the PCR reads with MiXCR. The sample has about 4,300 clones; approximately 36% are singletons. V lost 4 bases and J 4 bases, leaving 17 bases between the germline ends. CDR3 length: 15 residues. Germline CDR1 reads SGHAT; CDR2 reads FQNNGV. As concerns this clone: The sample contains more than one DNA sequence encoding this CDR3.

Each patient went into thyroid surgery without having received any treatment. This chain connects TRBV11-2 to TRBJ2-7, with a tentative D call TRBD2 (6 bases). This TCR was recovered from a female donor with papillary thyroid cancer or a benign thyroid nodule (not recorded which). Some clones in this sample may be carry-over from other donors' samples. Sequencing was done on a sample of adjacent normal tissue. CDR3 residues: CASSSVLDYGYEQYF. CDR3 in DNA: TGTGCCAGCAGCTCTGTGTTGGACTACGGGTACGAGCAGTACTTC. Based on the CDR3 plus reference TRBV11-2 and TRBJ2-7, the full variable domain is EAGVAQSPRYKIIEKRQSVAFWCNPISGHATLYWYQQILGQGPKLLIQFQNNGVVDDSQLPKDRFSAERLKGVDSTLKIQPAKLEDSAVYLCASSSVLDYGYEQYFGPGTRLTVT.